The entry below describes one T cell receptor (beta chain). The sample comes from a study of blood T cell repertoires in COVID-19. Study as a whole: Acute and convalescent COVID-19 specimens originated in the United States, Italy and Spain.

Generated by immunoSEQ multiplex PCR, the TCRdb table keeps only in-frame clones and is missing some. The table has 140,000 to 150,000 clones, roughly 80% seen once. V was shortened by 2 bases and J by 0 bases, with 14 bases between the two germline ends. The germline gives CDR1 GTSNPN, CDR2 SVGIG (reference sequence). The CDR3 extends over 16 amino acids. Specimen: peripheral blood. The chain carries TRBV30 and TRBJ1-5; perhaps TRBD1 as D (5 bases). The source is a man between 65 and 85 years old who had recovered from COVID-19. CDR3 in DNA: TGTGCCTGGAGTCGTCAGGGCTCCTATAGCAATCAGCCCCAGCATTTT. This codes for CAWSRQGSYSNQPQHF. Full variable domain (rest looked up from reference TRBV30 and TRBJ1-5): SQTIHQWPATLVQPVGSPLSLECTVEGTSNPNLYWYRQAAGRGLQLLFYSVGIGQISSEVPQNLSASRPQDRQFILSSKKLLLSDSGFYLCAWSRQGSYSNQPQHFGDGTRLSIL.